The 27 T cell receptor beta chains given below trace back to one sample, sequenced in a study of blood T cell repertoires in COVID-19. Assay used: immunoSEQ multiplex PCR; TCRdb lists only in-frame clones, some missing. The data contain approximately 72,000 clones, approximately 86% of them singletons. The sequenced sample consisted of peripheral blood. The receptors derive from a woman aged 55-75 years with acute or convalescent COVID-19.

The V gene is TRBV5-6, the J gene TRBJ1-5; the match to TRBD1 covers 7 bases. The germline CDR1 and CDR2 sequences are SGHDT and YYEEEE. The CDR3 is 15 amino acids. Trimming at V came to 2 bases and at J to 3 bases, leaving 5 bases not matched to a gene. CDR3: CASSLGGGPNQPQHF. The CDR3 DNA sequence: TGTGCCAGCAGCTTAGGAGGGGGCCCCAATCAGCCCCAGCATTTT.

The genes are TRBV3-1 (or the pseudogene TRBV3-2) and TRBJ2-7, with D maybe TRBD2 (5 bases). V lost 3 bases and J lost 2, with 14 bases in between. CDR1 and CDR2 (germline): LGHDT, YNNKEL (reference sequence). This CDR3 is 15 amino acids long. The CDR3 loop is CASSQGSLGAYEQYF. For the CDR3, the DNA is TGTGCCAGCAGCCAGGGGTCACTAGGTGCCTACGAGCAGTACTTC.

The chain is built from TRBV2 and TRBJ1-5; no definite D call. The CDR3 extends over 13 amino acids. V lost 8 bases and J 4 bases, leaving 12 bases between the germline ends. Per germline, CDR1 SNHLY and CDR2 FYNNEI. The CDR3 spells CASDRLANQPQHF. The DNA for the CDR3 is TGTGCCAGCGACCGGTTAGCAAATCAGCCCCAGCATTTT.

This chain joins TRBV19 and TRBJ1-4; D possibly corresponds to TRBD1 (5 bases). The V end lost 3 bases, the J end lost 2 bases, and 19 bases lay between the germline ends. The germline V gene has CDR1 LNHDA and CDR2 SQIVND (reference sequence). The CDR3 is 18 amino acids. This CDR3 reads CASSMRPGRGWTNEKLFF. CDR3 bases: TGTGCCAGTAGTATGCGCCCCGGGAGGGGTTGGACTAATGAAAAACTGTTTTTT.

The rearrangement links TRBV11-1 to TRBJ2-3; TRBD1 is a possible D gene (5 bases). The germline gives CDR1 SGHAT, CDR2 FQDESV (reference sequence). This CDR3 region has 14 residues. The germline V and J ends were trimmed by 3 bases and 3 bases, with 10 bases remaining between them. This CDR3 reads CASSFLQVTDTQYF. In DNA, the CDR3 is TGTGCCAGCAGCTTCCTACAGGTTACAGATACGCAGTATTTT.

This chain's CDR3 is CASSYSMNTEAFF. In DNA, the CDR3 is TGTGCCAGCAGCTACAGCATGAACACTGAAGCTTTCTTT. The chain couples TRBV11-1 to TRBJ1-1; D unresolved. The V gene's germline CDR1 is SGHAT and CDR2 FQDESV (reference sequence). The CDR3 covers 13 residues. The V end was cut by 4 bases, the J end by 0 bases, with 6 bases between.

The chain employs TRBV19 and TRBJ2-7; 7 nucleotides agree with TRBD1. CDR1 and CDR2 from the germline V gene are LNHDA and SQIVND (reference sequence). The CDR3 sequence is 14 residues long. The junction had 2 bases not matched to a gene; V was cut back by 1 base and J by 2 bases. The CDR3, as DNA: TGTGCCAGTAGTATAGTTGGGACAGCCTACGAGCAGTACTTC. It codes for CASSIVGTAYEQYF.

Comments on this clone: The sample has other DNA sequences that encode this CDR3 too. The genes are TRBV19 and TRBJ1-1; no firm D call. This CDR3 is built from 13 residues. Germline V lookup: CDR1 LNHDA, CDR2 SQIVND (reference sequence). V was pared by 5 bases and J by 1 base, with 8 bases between. The CDR3 reads CASSYRQNTEAFF. CDR3 coding DNA: TGTGCCAGTAGTTATCGACAGAACACTGAAGCTTTCTTT.

The rearrangement uses TRBV28 and TRBJ1-6; TRBD1 agrees at 9 bases. The length of the CDR3 is 16 residues. CDR1 and CDR2 (germline): MDHEN, SYDVKM. Unmatched junction bases numbered 9, after V lost 5 bases and J lost 7 bases. CDR3 amino acids: CASSLTDRGSNSPLHF. The CDR3 bases are TGTGCCAGCAGTCTTACGGACAGGGGCAGCAATTCACCCCTCCACTTT.

The rearrangement links TRBV7-8 to TRBJ2-1; 8 nucleotides match TRBD2. This CDR3 contains 15 residues. V lost 3 bases, J lost 7 bases, and 8 bases stayed unmatched. Per germline, CDR1 SGHVS and CDR2 FQNEAQ. CDR3 loop: CASSLLAGPGNEQFF. The CDR3, as DNA: TGTGCCAGCAGCTTGTTAGCGGGGCCGGGGAATGAGCAGTTCTTC.

This chain links TRBV21-1 with TRBJ2-7; whether TRBD1, the table's D call, matches the DNA was not checked. TRBV21-1 is tagged as a pseudogene. This CDR3 spans 13 amino acids. CDR3 loop: CASKDRGFYEQYF. DNA of the CDR3: TGTGCCAGCAAAGACAGGGGATTTTACGAGCAGTACTTC.

V usage is TRBV25-1 and J usage is TRBJ2-2; TRBD2 might be the D (6 bases). Germline loops: CDR1 MGHDK, CDR2 SYGVNS. This CDR3 comprises 17 residues. The V end was cut by 9 bases, the J end by 5 bases, with 25 bases between. CDR3 region: CASGGLLFAGGTGELFF. CDR3 nucleotide sequence: TGTGCCAGTGGCGGCCTCCTTTTCGCAGGAGGGACCGGGGAGCTGTTTTTT.

The CDR3 loop reads CASSTVRDSEQYF. The CDR3 DNA follows: TGCGCCAGCAGCACAGTCCGGGACTCCGAGCAGTACTTC. The genes are TRBV5-1 and TRBJ2-7; a possible D gene is TRBD2 (6 bases). V was cut by 4 bases and J by 6 bases, with 14 bases left in between. Germline CDR1 reads SGHRS; CDR2 reads YFSETQ. This CDR3 region has 13 residues.

The chain employs TRBV6-5 and TRBJ1-5; D is unclear. Germline V gene lookup returns CDR1 MNHEY and CDR2 SVGAGI. This CDR3 spans 15 amino acids. V was shortened by 7 bases and J by 6 bases, with 19 bases between the two germline ends. DNA of the CDR3: TGTGCCAGCACGCCAGGTCACGGAGGTGGTCAGCCCCAGCATTTT. Its protein product is CASTPGHGGGQPQHF.

The chain recombines TRBV3-1 (or the pseudogene TRBV3-2) with TRBJ2-7; the match to TRBD1 covers 8 bases. J gave up 4 bases and V 4 bases, and 3 bases lay outside the gene matches. This CDR3 is built from 13 residues. Germline V lookup: CDR1 LGHDT, CDR2 YNNKEL (reference sequence). The CDR3 region has the DNA TGTGCCAGCAGCCCTGGGACAGGATACGAGCAGTACTTC. Protein product: CASSPGTGYEQYF.

The chain carries TRBV11-2 and TRBJ1-3; D gene uncertain. This CDR3 is 13 amino acids long. The germline V gene has CDR1 SGHAT and CDR2 FQNNGV. Trimming stripped 1 base from V and 5 bases from J, with 6 bases between. Here the CDR3 reads CASSLAGRNTIYF. The CDR3 DNA reads TGTGCCAGCAGCTTAGCGGGGAGAAACACCATATATTTT.

The chain carries TRBV29-1 and TRBJ1-1; 7 bases fit TRBD1. J was trimmed by 5 bases and V by 7 bases; bases with no gene match: 4. Germline values: CDR1 SQVTM, CDR2 ANQGSEA. The CDR3 totals 11 residues. The chain's CDR3 is CSGNRGTEAFF. As DNA, the CDR3 is TGCAGCGGAAACAGGGGAACTGAAGCTTTCTTT.

This clone was picked up one time. CDR3 region: CASSLSAGLREKLFF. The CDR3 nucleotides are TGTGCCAGCAGTTTAAGTGCAGGGCTGCGAGAAAAACTGTTTTTT. This chain links TRBV28 with TRBJ1-4; perhaps TRBD1 as D (5 bases). The germline V and J ends were trimmed by 2 bases and 8 bases, with 15 bases remaining between them. The CDR3 is made up of 15 amino acids. Germline assignment: CDR1 MDHEN and CDR2 SYDVKM.

In this sample, this clone turned up once. The V gene is TRBV5-1, the J gene TRBJ1-1; 7 bases line up with TRBD1. V dropped 4 bases and J dropped 1; count of bases not matched to a gene: 4. CDR1 and CDR2 from the germline V gene are SGHRS and YFSETQ. The CDR3 consists of 14 residues. In nucleotides, the CDR3 is TGCGCCAGCAGCGTGACAGGGACGAACACTGAAGCTTTCTTT. Protein: CASSVTGTNTEAFF.

DNA for the CDR3: TGTGCCAGCAGAGGGGGCCGGTTACCCTCACCCCTCCACTTT. Translation gives CASRGGRLPSPLHF. The rearrangement uses TRBV27 and TRBJ1-6, with 7 bases matching TRBD1. Germline V gives CDR1 MNHEY, CDR2 SMNVEV (reference sequence). This CDR3 has 14 amino acids. Trimming removed 6 bases from V and 10 bases from J; junction bases left unmatched: 9.

Only one count was recorded for this clone. J is TRBJ1-2 and V is TRBV21-1; the table's D gene call, TRBD1, was not cross checked with the DNA. TRBV21-1 is labeled a pseudogene. The CDR3 runs 17 residues. The CDR3 protein is CASSKEVADRGSYGYTF. The DNA of the CDR3 is TGTGCCAGCAGCAAAGAGGTAGCCGACAGGGGGAGCTATGGCTACACCTTC.

This chain joins TRBV30 and TRBJ1-6; 11 nucleotides match TRBD1. Unmatched junction bases numbered 4, after V lost 2 bases and J lost 10 bases. This CDR3 has 14 amino acids. CDR1 and CDR2 from the germline V gene are GTSNPN and SVGIG (reference sequence). The CDR3 DNA follows: TGTGCCTGGAGTCCGGACAGGGGGCACTCACCCCTCCACTTT. Residues: CAWSPDRGHSPLHF.

V and J are TRBV4-2 and TRBJ1-6; D perhaps matches TRBD1 (5 bases). Germline values: CDR1 LGHNA, CDR2 YNFKEQ. The CDR3 sequence is 16 residues long. V dropped 4 bases and J dropped 11 bases, with 21 bases sitting between them. The CDR3 is CASSPSGGTGRAPLHF. CDR3 DNA: TGTGCCAGCAGCCCCTCGGGAGGGACGGGGAGAGCACCCCTCCACTTT.

The table lists this clone with a few counts. The chain combines TRBV3-1 (or the pseudogene TRBV3-2) with TRBJ2-7; D may be TRBD1 (5 bases). This CDR3 is 11 amino acids long. With 5 bases removed from V and 4 bases from J, the gap between germline ends came to 6 bases. Germline-derived CDR1 and CDR2 are LGHDT and YNNKEL (reference sequence). The CDR3 region has the DNA TGTGCCAGCAGCTACAGGTACGAGCAGTACTTC. It is translated as CASSYRYEQYF.

The V call is TRBV19, the J call TRBJ1-1; 10 bases map to TRBD1. The CDR3 spans 18 residues. V shed 5 bases, J shed 0 bases, and the junction held 12 bases outside the gene matches. Looked up from germline, CDR1 is LNHDA and CDR2 is SQIVND (reference sequence). The CDR3 DNA reads TGTGCCAGTAGTCCTTCGACAGGGGGCGTCGCGATGAACACTGAAGCTTTCTTT. Its protein product is CASSPSTGGVAMNTEAFF.

The chain has TRBV18 and TRBJ2-7, with TRBD1 identical over 9 bases. After removal of 3 bases from V and 4 bases from J, the junction contained 10 bases not matched to a gene. Germline V gives CDR1 KGHSH, CDR2 LQKENI. The CDR3 totals 16 residues. This CDR3 reads CASSPGQGNSGYEQYF. CDR3 nucleotide sequence: TGTGCCAGCTCACCGGGACAGGGAAATTCGGGGTACGAGCAGTACTTC.

The chain uses TRBV6-5 and TRBJ1-1, with D unclear. V shed 6 bases and J shed 1 base, with 9 bases lying between them. The CDR3 totals 13 residues. Germline CDR1 is MNHEY and CDR2 is SVGAGI. CDR3 protein: CASSYRQNTEAFF. The CDR3 DNA reads TGTGCCAGCAGCTACCGACAGAACACTGAAGCTTTCTTT.